This T cell receptor (beta chain) came from a study of CD8 T cells in Susac syndrome. As to this clonotype: Its specificity is not known.

Reverse transcription of roughly 0.5 to 1 ug RNA was carried out with random hexamers. MiXCR, run by TCRdb on the immunoSEQ multiplex PCR reads, gives a single entry per CDR3 protein. This table has 92,000 or so distinct CDR3 sequences, around 96% appearing once. V lost 1 base and J 0 bases, leaving 9 bases between the germline ends. This CDR3 contains 15 residues. Germline assignment: CDR1 SGHVS and CDR2 FNYEAQ. Study findings and constraints: Expansion of Susac CD8+ clones peaked in TEMRA cells and in active patients. Detection of Susac-specific public clones gave under 20 in total CD8+ repertoires and about five in CD8+ TEMRA repertoires.

The V gene is TRBV7-6, the J gene TRBJ1-2; unclear D gene. This TCR derives from a human donor with Susac syndrome. Sequencing was done on a sample of CD8+ T cells from PBMCs. CDR3 in DNA: TGTGCCAGCAGCTTAGGTGTGACCCCTAACTATGGCTACACCTTC. Its translation is CASSLGVTPNYGYTF.